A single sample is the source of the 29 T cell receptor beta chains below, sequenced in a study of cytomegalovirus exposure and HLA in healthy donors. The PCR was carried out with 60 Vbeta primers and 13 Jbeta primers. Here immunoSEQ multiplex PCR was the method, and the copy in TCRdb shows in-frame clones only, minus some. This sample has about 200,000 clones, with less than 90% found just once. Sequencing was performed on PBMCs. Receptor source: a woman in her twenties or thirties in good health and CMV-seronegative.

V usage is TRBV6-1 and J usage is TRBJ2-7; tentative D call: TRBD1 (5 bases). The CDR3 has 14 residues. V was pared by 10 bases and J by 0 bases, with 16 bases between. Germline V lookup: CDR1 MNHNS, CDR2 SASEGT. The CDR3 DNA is TGTGCCACAGGGAAGGGCGGCAGCTCCTACGAGCAGTACTTC. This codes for CATGKGGSSYEQYF.

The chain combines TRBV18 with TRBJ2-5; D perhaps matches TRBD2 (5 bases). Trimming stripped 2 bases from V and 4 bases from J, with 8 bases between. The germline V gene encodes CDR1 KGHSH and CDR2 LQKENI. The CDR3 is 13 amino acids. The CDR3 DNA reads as TGTGCCAGCTCACCAATGCGGGCAGAGACCCAGTACTTC. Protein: CASSPMRAETQYF. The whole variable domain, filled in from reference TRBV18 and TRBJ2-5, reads NAGVMQNPRHLVRRRGQEARLRCSPMKGHSHVYWYRQLPEEGLKFMVYLQKENIIDESGMPKERFSAEFPKEGPSILRIQQVVRGDSAAYFCASSPMRAETQYFGPGTRLLVL.

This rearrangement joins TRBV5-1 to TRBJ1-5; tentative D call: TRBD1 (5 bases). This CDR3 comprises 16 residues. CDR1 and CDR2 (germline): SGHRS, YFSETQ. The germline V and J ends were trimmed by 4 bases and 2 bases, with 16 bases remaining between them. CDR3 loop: CASSPGWGGGNQPQHF. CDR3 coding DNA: TGCGCCAGCAGCCCAGGGTGGGGAGGGGGCAATCAGCCCCAGCATTTT. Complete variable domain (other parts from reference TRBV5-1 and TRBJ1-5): KAGVTQTPRYLIKTRGQQVTLSCSPISGHRSVSWYQQTPGQGLQFLFEYFSETQRNKGNFPGRFSGRQFSNSRSEMNVSTLELGDSALYLCASSPGWGGGNQPQHFGDGTRLSIL.

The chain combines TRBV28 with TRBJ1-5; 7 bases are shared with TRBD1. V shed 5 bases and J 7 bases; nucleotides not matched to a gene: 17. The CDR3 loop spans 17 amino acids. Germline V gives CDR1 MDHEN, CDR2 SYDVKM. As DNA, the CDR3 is TGTGCCAGCAGTCTTGACAGGGAGAGTCCCGGTGGCCAGCCCCAGCATTTT. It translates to CASSLDRESPGGQPQHF.

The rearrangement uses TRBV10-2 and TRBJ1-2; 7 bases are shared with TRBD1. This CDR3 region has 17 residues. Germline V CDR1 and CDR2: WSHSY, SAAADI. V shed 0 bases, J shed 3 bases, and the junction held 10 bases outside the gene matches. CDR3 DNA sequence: TGCGCCAGCAGTGAGTCGGGTAGGGGGCTTAGGGACTATGGCTACACCTTC. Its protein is CASSESGRGLRDYGYTF.

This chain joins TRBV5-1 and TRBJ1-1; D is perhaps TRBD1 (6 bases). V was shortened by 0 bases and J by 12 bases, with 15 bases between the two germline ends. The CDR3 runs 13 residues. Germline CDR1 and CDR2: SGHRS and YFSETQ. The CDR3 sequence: CASSLETGGQTFF. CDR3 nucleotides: TGCGCCAGCAGCTTGGAGACGGGGGGGCAAACTTTCTTT.

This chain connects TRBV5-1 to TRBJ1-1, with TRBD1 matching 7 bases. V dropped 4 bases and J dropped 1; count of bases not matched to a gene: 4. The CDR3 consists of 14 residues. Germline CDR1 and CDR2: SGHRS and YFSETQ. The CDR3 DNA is TGCGCCAGCAGCATAAACAGGGGGAACACTGAAGCTTTCTTT. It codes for CASSINRGNTEAFF.

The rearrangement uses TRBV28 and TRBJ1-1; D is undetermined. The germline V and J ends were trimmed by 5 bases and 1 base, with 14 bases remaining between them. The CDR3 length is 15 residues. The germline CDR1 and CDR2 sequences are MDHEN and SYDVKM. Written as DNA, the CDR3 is TGTGCCAGCAGTGCCGCCCGAACACGGAACACTGAAGCTTTCTTT. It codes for CASSAARTRNTEAFF.

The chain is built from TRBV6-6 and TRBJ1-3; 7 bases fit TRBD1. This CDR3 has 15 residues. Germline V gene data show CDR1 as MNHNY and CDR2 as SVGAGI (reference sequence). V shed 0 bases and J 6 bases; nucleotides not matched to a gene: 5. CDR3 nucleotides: TGTGCCAGCAGTTACTCAGGGGGCGCTGAAAACACCATATATTTT. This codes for CASSYSGGAENTIYF.

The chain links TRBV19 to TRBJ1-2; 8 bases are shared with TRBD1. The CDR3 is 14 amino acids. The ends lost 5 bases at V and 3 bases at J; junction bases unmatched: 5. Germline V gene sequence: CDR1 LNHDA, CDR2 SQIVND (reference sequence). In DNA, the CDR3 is TGTGCCAGTAGTCCCTTGGACAGGGACTATGGCTACACCTTC. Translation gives CASSPLDRDYGYTF.

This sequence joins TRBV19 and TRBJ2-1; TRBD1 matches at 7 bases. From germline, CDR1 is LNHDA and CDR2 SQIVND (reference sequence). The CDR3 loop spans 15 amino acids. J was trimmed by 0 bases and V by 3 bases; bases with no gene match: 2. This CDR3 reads CASSMDRTSYNEQFF. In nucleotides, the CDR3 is TGTGCCAGTAGTATGGACAGGACCTCCTACAATGAGCAGTTCTTC.

CDR3 region: CASSRLKRGRYNEQFF. The CDR3 nucleotides read TGCGCCAGCAGCAGACTGAAGCGGGGGAGGTACAATGAGCAGTTCTTC. The rearrangement joins TRBV5-1 to TRBJ2-1, with 8 positions matching TRBD2. The CDR3 totals 16 residues. V shed 4 bases and J 4 bases; nucleotides not matched to a gene: 10. The germline CDR1 and CDR2 sequences are SGHRS and YFSETQ.

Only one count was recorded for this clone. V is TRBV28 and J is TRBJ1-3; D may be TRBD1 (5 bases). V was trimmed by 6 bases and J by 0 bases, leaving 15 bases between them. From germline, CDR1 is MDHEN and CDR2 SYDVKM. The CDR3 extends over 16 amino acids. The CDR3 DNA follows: TGTGCCAGCAGGGGGCAGCCTGTAAACTCTGGAAACACCATATATTTT. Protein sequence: CASRGQPVNSGNTIYF.

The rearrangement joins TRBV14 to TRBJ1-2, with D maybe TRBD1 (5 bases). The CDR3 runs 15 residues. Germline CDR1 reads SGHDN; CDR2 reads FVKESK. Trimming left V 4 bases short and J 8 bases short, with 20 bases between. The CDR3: CASSPIDSQFRGYTF. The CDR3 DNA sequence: TGTGCCAGCAGCCCTATAGACAGCCAATTCCGCGGCTACACCTTC.

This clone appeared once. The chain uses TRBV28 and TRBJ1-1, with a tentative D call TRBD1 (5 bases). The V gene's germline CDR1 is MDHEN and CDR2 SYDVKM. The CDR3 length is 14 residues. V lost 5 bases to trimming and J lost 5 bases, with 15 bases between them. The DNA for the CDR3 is TGTGCCAGCAGTCCCCCGGGGCGGGGGACTGAAGCTTTCTTT. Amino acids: CASSPPGRGTEAFF.

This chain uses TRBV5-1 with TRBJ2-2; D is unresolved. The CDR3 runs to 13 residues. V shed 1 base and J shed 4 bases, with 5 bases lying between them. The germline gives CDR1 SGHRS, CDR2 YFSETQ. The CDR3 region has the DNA TGCGCCAGCAGCTTGTTATCCACCGGGGAGCTGTTTTTT. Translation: CASSLLSTGELFF.

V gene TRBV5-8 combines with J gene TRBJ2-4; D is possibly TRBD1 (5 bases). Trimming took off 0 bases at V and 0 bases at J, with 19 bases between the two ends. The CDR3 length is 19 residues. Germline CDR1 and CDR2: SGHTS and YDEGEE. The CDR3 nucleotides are TGTGCCAGCAGCTTGGCCGTGTTCAGGACAAGACTAGCCAAAAACATTCAGTACTTC. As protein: CASSLAVFRTRLAKNIQYF. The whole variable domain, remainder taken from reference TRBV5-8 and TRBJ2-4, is EAGVTQSPTHLIKTRGQQATLRCSPISGHTSVYWYQQALGLGLQFLLWYDEGEERNRGNFPPRFSGRQFPNYSSELNVNALELEDSALYLCASSLAVFRTRLAKNIQYFGAGTRLSVL.

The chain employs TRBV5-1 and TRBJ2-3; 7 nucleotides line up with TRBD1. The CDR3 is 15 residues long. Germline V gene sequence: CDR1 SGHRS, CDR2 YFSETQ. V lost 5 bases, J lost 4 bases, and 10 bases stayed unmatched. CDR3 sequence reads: CASRPRQGVSDTQYF. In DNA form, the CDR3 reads TGCGCCAGCAGGCCTAGACAGGGAGTGTCAGATACGCAGTATTTT.

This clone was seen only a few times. CDR3 amino acids: CASSSGEGTPGYTF. DNA of the CDR3: TGTGCCAGCAGCTCGGGGGAAGGGACTCCTGGCTACACCTTC. The chain has TRBV5-4 and TRBJ1-2; TRBD1 is a possible D gene (5 bases). Trimming took off 3 bases at V and 7 bases at J, with 16 bases between the two ends. The CDR3 totals 14 residues. Germline V gene sequence: CDR1 SGHNT, CDR2 YYREEE (reference sequence).

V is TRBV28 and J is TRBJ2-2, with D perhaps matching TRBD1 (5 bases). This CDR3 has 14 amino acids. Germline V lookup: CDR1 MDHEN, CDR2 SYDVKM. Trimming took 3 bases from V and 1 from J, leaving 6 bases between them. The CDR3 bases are TGTGCCAGCAGTTTCGGACAGAACACCGGGGAGCTGTTTTTT. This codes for CASSFGQNTGELFF. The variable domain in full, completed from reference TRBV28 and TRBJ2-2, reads DVKVTQSSRYLVKRTGEKVFLECVQDMDHENMFWYRQDPGLGLRLIYFSYDVKMKEKGDIPEGYSVSREKKERFSLILESASTNQTSMYLCASSFGQNTGELFFGEGSRLTVL.

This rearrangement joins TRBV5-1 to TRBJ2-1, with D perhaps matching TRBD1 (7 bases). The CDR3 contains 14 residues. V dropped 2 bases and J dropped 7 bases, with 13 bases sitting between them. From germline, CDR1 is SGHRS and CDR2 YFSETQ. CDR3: CASSFQGGPNEQFF. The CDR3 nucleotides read TGCGCCAGCAGCTTCCAGGGGGGTCCGAATGAGCAGTTCTTC.

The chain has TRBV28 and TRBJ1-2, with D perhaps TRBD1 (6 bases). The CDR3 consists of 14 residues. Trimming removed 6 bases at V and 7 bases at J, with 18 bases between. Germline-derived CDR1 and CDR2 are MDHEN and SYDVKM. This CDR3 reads CASSLRSGVGGYTF. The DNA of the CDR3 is TGTGCCAGCAGCCTAAGATCAGGGGTCGGTGGCTACACCTTC.

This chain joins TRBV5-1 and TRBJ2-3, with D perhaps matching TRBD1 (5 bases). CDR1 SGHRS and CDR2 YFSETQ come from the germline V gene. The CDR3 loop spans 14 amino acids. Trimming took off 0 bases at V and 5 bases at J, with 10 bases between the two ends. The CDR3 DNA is TGCGCCAGCAGCTTGGAAGGGGCGGTAGATACGCAGTATTTT. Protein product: CASSLEGAVDTQYF.

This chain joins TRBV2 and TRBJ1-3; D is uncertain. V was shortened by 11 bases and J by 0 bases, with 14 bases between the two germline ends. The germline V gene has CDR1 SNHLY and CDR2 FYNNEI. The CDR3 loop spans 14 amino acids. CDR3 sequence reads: CAGGPLYSGNTIYF. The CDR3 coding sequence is TGTGCCGGCGGTCCCCTCTACTCTGGAAACACCATATATTTT.

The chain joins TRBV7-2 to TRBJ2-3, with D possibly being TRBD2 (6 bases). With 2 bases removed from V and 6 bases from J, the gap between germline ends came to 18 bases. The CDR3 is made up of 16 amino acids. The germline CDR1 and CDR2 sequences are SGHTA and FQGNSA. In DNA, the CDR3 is TGTGCCAGCAGCTTACGTTTGGCTAGCGTCACGGATACGCAGTATTTT. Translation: CASSLRLASVTDTQYF. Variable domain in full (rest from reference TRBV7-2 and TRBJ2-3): GAGVSQSPSNKVTEKGKDVELRCDPISGHTALYWYRQSLGQGLEFLIYFQGNSAPDKSGLPSDRFSAERTGGSVSTLTIQRTQQEDSAVYLCASSLRLASVTDTQYFGPGTRLTVL.

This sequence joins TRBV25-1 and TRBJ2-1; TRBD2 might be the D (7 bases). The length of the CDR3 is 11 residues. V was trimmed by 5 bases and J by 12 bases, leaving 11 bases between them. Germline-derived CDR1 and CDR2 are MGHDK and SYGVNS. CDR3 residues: CASSRGGGQFF. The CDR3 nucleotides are TGTGCCAGCAGTCGAGGGGGGGGGCAGTTCTTC.

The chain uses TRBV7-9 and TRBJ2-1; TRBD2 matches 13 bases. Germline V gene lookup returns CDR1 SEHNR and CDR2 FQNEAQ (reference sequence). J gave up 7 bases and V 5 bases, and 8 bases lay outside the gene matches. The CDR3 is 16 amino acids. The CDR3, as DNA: TGTGCCAGCAGCCGCGGACTAGCGGGAGTTGGTAATGAGCAGTTCTTC. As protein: CASSRGLAGVGNEQFF. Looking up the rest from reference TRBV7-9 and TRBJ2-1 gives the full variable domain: DTGVSQNPRHKITKRGQNVTFRCDPISEHNRLYWYRQTLGQGPEFLTYFQNEAQLEKSRLLSDRFSAERPKGSFSTLEIQRTEQGDSAMYLCASSRGLAGVGNEQFFGPGTRLTVL.

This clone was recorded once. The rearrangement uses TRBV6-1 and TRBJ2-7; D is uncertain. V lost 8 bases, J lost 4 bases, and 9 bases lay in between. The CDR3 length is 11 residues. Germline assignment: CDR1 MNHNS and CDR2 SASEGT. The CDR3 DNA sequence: TGTGCCAGCGGAAGAGGTTACGAGCAGTACTTC. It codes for CASGRGYEQYF.

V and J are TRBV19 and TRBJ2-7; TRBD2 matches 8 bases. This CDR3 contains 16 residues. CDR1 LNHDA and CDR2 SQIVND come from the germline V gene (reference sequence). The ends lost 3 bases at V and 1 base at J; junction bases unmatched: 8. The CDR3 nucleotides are TGTGCCAGTAGTATGTACCCCGGCGGGGGGTCCTACGAGCAGTACTTC. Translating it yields CASSMYPGGGSYEQYF.